This TCR beta chain was captured in a study of molecular identifiers for immune sequencing clone quantification. Broader study findings: Jurkat TCR RNA spiked in from one cell could reportedly be detected among about a million naive cells.

Regarding this clonotype: The antigen is unknown. Given a much more abundant clone one base away, this may be a read error.

V lost 4 bases and J 7 bases, leaving 20 bases between the germline ends. Germline CDR1 SGHAT, CDR2 FQNNGV. This CDR3 is 16 amino acids long. The CD8+CD4-CCR7+CD45RA+ phenotype defined the sorted naive CD8 T cells. TCRdb re-derived calls from the PCR reads in MiXCR, one entry per CDR3 protein. The sample lists about 630,000 distinct CDR3 sequences, approximately 24% seen once, with around 0.78% in the top ten. The receptor's source is a human donor in good health. Some libraries in this study had Jurkat cell RNA spiked in. The specimen was naive CD8+ T cells from blood, with Jurkat cell RNA spiked in. Documented subset: FACS-sorted CD8+CD4-CCR7+CD45RA+ naive T cells. The V gene is TRBV11-2, the J gene TRBJ2-1; D is unclear. CDR3 sequence: CASSSLADLFRNEQFF. The CDR3 DNA reads TGTGCCAGCAGCTCCCTGGCAGACCTATTTCGGAATGAGCAGTTCTTC.